This TCR beta chain was sequenced for a study of blood T cell repertoires in COVID-19. Whole-study context: Samples of COVID-19 (acute and convalescent) were obtained from the United States, Italy and Spain. T cells, B-cell-depleted T cells, or PBMCs supplied cDNA or gDNA.

As processed by the authors: By means of reference gene primer amplification, nucleated cell counts were estimated. Assay: immunoSEQ multiplex PCR; the TCRdb copy retains only in-frame clones and omits some. The D gene and trimming were derived from the DNA, and the V and J assignments and clone size from that table. The sample shows more than 250,000 clones, roughly 84% of them seen only once. This TCR was recovered from a human donor in a cohort sampled during active COVID-19. The source material was peripheral blood.

The CDR3 DNA follows: TGTGCCAGTAGTGTCCAACCGGGAGGCTACACCTTC. Translation gives CASSVQPGGYTF. This chain links TRBV19 with TRBJ1-2; D not certain. The V and J ends lost 5 bases and 8 bases respectively, with 12 bases between them. This CDR3 has 12 amino acids. Germline V CDR1 and CDR2: LNHDA, SQIVND (reference sequence). Full variable domain (outside the CDR3, taken from reference TRBV19 and TRBJ1-2): DGGITQSPKYLFRKEGQNVTLSCEQNLNHDAMYWYRQDPGQGLRLIYYSQIVNDFQKGDIAEGYSVSREKKESFPLTVTSAQKNPTAFYLCASSVQPGGYTFGSGTRLTVV.